This TCR beta chain was observed in a study of technical replicates of blood from a handful of donors. Germline-derived CDR1 and CDR2 are SGHRS and YFSETQ. V was clipped by 4 bases and J by 8 bases; unmatched bases: 15. There are 17 residues in the CDR3. Profiled with immunoSEQ multiplex PCR; TCRdb holds only in-frame clones, not every one. The data contain some 96,000 clones, roughly 95% of them singletons. This receptor was taken from a human donor in good health. This chain joins TRBV5-1 and TRBJ2-1, with 10 positions matching TRBD2. Input material: T cells isolated from PBMCs. This CDR3 reads CASSRRGGRTSGHEQFF. CDR3 coding DNA: TGCGCCAGCAGCAGGCGGGGTGGGAGGACTAGCGGTCATGAGCAGTTCTTC.